This TCR beta chain was documented in a study of graft-versus-host responses after intestinal transplantation. Overall study: Among the recipients, transplants were multivisceral, liver-intestinal, or isolated intestinal. Overall study findings and caveats: Ileal or blood samples showed some GvH clones first, and such clones were also found in recipient marrow.

With regard to this clone: Its matching antigen is unknown.

V was pared by 7 bases and J by 3 bases, with 8 bases of the junction left unmatched. From germline, CDR1 is MNHEY and CDR2 SVGAGI. The CDR3 length is 15 residues. Profiled with immunoSEQ multiplex PCR; TCRdb holds only in-frame clones, not every one. The sample has tens of thousands of clones, 80% to 95% seen once. This chain links TRBV6-5 with TRBJ2-2; 7 nucleotides line up with TRBD2. The sequenced sample was unstimulated CD4+ T cells sorted from spleen or lymph node cells, obtained before transplant. This TCR came from a human donor who was the organ donor for an intestinal transplant. The CDR3 region has the DNA TGTGCCAGCACGAGGACTAGTGGTTACACCGGGGAGCTGTTTTTT. Its protein product is CASTRTSGYTGELFF.